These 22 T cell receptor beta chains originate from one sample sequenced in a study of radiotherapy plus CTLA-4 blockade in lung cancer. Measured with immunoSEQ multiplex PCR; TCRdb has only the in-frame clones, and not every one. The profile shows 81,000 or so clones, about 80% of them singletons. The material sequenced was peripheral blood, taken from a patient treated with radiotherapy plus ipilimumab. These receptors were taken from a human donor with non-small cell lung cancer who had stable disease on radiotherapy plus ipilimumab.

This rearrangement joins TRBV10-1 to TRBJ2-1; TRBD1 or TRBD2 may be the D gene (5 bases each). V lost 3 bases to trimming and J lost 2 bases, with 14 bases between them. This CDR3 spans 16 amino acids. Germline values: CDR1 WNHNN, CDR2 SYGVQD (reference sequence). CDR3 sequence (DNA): TGCGCCAGCAGTGAATATCTAGTGGGGGCCTACAATGAGCAGTTCTTC. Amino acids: CASSEYLVGAYNEQFF.

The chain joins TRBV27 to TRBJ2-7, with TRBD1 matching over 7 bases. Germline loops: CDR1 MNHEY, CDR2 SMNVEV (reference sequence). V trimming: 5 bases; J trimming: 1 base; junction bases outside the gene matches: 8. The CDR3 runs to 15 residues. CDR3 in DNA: TGTGCCAGCAGTCGCCCCGGGACAGCGTCCTACGAGCAGTACTTC. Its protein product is CASSRPGTASYEQYF.

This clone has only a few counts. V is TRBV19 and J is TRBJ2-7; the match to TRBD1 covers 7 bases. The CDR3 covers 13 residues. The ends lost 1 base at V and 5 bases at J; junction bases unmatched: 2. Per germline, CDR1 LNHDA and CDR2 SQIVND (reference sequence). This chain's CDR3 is CASSIAQGDEQYF. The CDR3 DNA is TGTGCCAGTAGTATAGCCCAGGGGGACGAGCAGTACTTC. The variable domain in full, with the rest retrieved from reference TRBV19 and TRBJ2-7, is DGGITQSPKYLFRKEGQNVTLSCEQNLNHDAMYWYRQDPGQGLRLIYYSQIVNDFQKGDIAEGYSVSREKKESFPLTVTSAQKNPTAFYLCASSIAQGDEQYFGPGTRLTVT.

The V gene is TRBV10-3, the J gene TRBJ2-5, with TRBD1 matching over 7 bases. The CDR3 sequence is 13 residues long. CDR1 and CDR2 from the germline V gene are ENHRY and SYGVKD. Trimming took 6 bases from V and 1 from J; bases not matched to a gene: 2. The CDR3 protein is CAIRDRIQETQYF. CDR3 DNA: TGTGCCATCAGGGACAGGATCCAAGAGACCCAGTACTTC.

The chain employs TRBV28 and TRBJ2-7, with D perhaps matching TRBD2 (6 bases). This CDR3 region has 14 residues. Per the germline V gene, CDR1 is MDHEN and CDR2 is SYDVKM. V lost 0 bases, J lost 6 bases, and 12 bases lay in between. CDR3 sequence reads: CASSLWRGESEQYF. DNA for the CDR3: TGTGCCAGCAGTTTATGGCGGGGTGAGTCCGAGCAGTACTTC.

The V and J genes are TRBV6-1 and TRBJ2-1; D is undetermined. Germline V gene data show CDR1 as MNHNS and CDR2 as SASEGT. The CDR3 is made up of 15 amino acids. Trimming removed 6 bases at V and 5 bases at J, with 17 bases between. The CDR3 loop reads CASRGPAEVNNEQFF. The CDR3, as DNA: TGTGCCAGCAGGGGCCCCGCCGAGGTGAACAATGAGCAGTTCTTC.

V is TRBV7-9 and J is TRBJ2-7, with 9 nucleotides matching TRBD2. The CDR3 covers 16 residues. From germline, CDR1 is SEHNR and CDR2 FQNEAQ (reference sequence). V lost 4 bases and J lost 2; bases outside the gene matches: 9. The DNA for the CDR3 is TGTGCCAGCAGCTCCTCCAGCGGGAGGAGGGCCTACGAGCAGTACTTC. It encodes CASSSSSGRRAYEQYF.

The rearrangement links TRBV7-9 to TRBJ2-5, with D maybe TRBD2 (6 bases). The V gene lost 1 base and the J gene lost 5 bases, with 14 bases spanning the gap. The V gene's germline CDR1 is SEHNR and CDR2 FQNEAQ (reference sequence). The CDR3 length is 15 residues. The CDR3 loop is CASSLEAGRYETQYF. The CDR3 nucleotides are TGTGCCAGCAGCTTAGAAGCAGGGAGGTATGAGACCCAGTACTTC.

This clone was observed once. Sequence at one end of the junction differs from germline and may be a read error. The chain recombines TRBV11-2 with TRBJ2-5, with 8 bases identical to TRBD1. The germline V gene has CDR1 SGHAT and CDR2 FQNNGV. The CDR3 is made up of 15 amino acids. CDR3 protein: CASSLGQVNQETQYF. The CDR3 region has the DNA TGTGCCAGCAGCCTGGGACAGGTTAATCAAGAGACCCAATACTTC.

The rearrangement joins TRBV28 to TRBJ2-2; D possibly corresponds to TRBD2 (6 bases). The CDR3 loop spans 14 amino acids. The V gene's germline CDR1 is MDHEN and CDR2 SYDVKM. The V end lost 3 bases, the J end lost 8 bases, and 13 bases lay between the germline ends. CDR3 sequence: CASSFDRGIGELFF. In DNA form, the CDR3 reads TGTGCCAGCAGTTTCGATCGCGGGATTGGGGAGCTGTTTTTT.

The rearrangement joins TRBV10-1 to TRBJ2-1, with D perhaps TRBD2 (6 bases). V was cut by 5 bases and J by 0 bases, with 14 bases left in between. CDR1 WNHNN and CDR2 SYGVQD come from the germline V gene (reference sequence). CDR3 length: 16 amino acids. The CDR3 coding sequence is TGCGCCAGCAGTCCGTCAGCGGGTGGCTCCTACAATGAGCAGTTCTTC. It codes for CASSPSAGGSYNEQFF.

As DNA, the CDR3 is TGTGCCAGCAGCACCCAGGGCAGTATCAACACCGGGGAGCTGTTTTTT. Translation: CASSTQGSINTGELFF. This chain joins TRBV7-3 and TRBJ2-2; tentatively, D is TRBD1 (5 bases). Looked up from germline, CDR1 is SGHTA and CDR2 is FQGTGA. This CDR3 has 16 amino acids. V gave up 5 bases and J gave up 2 bases, with 15 bases separating them. The entire variable domain, with the rest obtained from reference TRBV7-3 and TRBJ2-2, is as follows: GAGVSQTPSNKVTEKGKYVELRCDPISGHTALYWYRQSLGQGPEFLIYFQGTGAADDSGLPNDRFFAVRPEGSVSTLKIQRTERGDSAVYLCASSTQGSINTGELFFGEGSRLTVL.

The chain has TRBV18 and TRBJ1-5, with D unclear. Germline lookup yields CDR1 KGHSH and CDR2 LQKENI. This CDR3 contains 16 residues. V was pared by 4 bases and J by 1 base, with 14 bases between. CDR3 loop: CASSRRTPESNQPQHF. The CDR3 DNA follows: TGTGCCAGCTCACGACGGACCCCCGAAAGCAATCAGCCCCAGCATTTT.

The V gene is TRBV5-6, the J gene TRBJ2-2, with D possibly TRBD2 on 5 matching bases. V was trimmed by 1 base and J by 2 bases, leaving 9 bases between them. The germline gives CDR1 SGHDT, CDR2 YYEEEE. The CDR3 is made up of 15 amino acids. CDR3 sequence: CASSLLGINTGELFF. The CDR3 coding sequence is TGTGCCAGCAGCTTGCTCGGGATTAACACCGGGGAGCTGTTTTTT.

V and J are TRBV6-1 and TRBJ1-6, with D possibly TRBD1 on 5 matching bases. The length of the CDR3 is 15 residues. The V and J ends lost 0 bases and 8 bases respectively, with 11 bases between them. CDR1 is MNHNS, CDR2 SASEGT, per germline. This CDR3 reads CASSEAPGPYSPLHF. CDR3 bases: TGTGCCAGCAGTGAAGCCCCGGGGCCGTATTCACCCCTCCACTTT.

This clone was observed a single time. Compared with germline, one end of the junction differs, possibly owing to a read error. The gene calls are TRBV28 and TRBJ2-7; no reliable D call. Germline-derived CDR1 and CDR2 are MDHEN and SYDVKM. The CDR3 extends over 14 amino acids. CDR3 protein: CACSLHSAPPKQYF. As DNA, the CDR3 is TGTGCCTGCAGTTTACACTCCGCTCCCCCAAAGCAGTACTTC. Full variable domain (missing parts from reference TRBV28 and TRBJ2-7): DVKVTQSSRYLVKRTGEKVFLECVQDMDHENMFWYRQDPGLGLRLIYFSYDVKMKEKGDIPEGYSVSREKKERFSLILESASTNQTSMYLCACSLHSAPPKQYFGPGTRLTVT.

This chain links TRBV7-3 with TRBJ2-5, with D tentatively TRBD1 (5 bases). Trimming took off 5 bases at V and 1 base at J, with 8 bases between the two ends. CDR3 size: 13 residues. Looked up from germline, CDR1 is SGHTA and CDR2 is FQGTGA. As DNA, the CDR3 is TGTGCCAGCAGCAGGACAACCCAAGAGACCCAGTACTTC. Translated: CASSRTTQETQYF.

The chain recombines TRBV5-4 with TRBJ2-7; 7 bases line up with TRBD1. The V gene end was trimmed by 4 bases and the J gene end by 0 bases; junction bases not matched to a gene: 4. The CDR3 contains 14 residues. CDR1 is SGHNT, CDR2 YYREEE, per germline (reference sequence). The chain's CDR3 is CASSARDSSYEQYF. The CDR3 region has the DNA TGTGCCAGCAGCGCACGGGACAGCTCCTACGAGCAGTACTTC.

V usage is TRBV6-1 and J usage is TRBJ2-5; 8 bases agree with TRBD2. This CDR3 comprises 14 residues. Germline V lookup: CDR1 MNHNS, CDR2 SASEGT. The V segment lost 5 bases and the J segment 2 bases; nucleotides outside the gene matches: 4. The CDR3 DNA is TGTGCCAGCAGTCGGGTAGCGGGACAAGAGACCCAGTACTTC. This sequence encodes CASSRVAGQETQYF.

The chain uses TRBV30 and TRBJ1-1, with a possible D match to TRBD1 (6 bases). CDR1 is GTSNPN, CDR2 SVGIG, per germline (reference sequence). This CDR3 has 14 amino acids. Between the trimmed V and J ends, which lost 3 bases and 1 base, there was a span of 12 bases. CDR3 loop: CAWRTQGRNTEAFF. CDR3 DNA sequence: TGTGCCTGGAGAACACAGGGTCGGAACACTGAAGCTTTCTTT.

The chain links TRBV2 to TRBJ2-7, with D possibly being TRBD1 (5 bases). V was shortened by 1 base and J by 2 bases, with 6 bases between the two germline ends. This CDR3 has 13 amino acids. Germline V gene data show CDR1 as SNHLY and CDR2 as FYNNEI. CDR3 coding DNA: TGTGCCAGCAGTGAAGGGGGCGCCTACGAGCAGTACTTC. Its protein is CASSEGGAYEQYF. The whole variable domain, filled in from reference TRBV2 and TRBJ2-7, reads EPEVTQTPSHQVTQMGQEVILRCVPISNHLYFYWYRQILGQKVEFLVSFYNNEISEKSEIFDDQFSVERPDGSNFTLKIRSTKLEDSAMYFCASSEGGAYEQYFGPGTRLTVT.

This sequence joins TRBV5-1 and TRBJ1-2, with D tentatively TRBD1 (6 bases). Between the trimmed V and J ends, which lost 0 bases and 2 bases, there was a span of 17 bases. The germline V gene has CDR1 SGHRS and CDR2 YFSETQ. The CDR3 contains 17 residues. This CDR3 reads CASSLGVAGAGNYGYTF. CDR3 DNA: TGCGCCAGCAGCTTGGGGGTAGCAGGGGCTGGAAACTATGGCTACACCTTC.